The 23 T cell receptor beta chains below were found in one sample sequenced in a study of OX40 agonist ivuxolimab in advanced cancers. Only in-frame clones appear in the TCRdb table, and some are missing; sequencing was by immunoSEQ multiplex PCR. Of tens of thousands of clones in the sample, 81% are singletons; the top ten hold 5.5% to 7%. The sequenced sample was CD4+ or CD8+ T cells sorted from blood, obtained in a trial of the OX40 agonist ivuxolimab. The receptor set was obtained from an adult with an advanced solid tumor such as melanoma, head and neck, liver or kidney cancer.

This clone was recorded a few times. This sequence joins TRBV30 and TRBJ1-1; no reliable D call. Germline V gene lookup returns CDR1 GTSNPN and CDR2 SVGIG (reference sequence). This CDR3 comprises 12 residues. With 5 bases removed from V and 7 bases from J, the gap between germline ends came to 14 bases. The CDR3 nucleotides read TGTGCCTGGGGTTTAGTGGGCCTTGAAGCTTTCTTT. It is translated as CAWGLVGLEAFF.

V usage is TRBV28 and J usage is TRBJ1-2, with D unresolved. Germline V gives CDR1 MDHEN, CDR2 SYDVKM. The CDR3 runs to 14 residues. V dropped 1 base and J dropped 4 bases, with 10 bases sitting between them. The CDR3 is CASSLLGPSYGYTF. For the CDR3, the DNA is TGTGCCAGCAGTTTATTAGGTCCGTCCTATGGCTACACCTTC.

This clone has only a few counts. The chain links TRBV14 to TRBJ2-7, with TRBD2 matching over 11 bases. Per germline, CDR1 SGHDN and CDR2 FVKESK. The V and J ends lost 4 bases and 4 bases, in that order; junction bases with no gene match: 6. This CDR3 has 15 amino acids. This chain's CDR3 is CASSPRLAGGYEQYF. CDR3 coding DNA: TGTGCCAGCAGCCCCCGGCTAGCGGGAGGATACGAGCAGTACTTC. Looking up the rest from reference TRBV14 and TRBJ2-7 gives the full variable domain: EAGVTQFPSHSVIEKGQTVTLRCDPISGHDNLYWYRRVMGKEIKFLLHFVKESKQDESGMPNNRFLAERTGGTYSTLKVQPAELEDSGVYFCASSPRLAGGYEQYFGPGTRLTVT.

For the CDR3, the DNA is TGCGCCAGCAGCCAAGGTGGCAGAGGCTACGAGCAGTACTTC. Amino acids: CASSQGGRGYEQYF. V is TRBV4-3 and J is TRBJ2-7; D gene ambiguous. CDR3 size: 14 residues. Germline V gene data show CDR1 as LGHNA and CDR2 as YSLEER. Trimming took off 1 base at V and 3 bases at J, with 10 bases between the two ends.

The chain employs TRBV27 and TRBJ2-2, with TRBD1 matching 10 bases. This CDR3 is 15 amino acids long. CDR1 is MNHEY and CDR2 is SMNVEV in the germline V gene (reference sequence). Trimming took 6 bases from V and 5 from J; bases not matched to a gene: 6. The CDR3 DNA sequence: TGTGCCAGCAGCTCCGGGACAGGGGTAACCGGGGAGCTGTTTTTT. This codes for CASSSGTGVTGELFF.

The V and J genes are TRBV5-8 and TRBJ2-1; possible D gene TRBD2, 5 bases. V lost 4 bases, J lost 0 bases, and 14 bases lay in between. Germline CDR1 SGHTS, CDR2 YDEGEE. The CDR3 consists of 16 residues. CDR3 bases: TGTGCCAGCAGCCCTCGAGGGCTGGGCTCCTACAATGAGCAGTTCTTC. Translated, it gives CASSPRGLGSYNEQFF.

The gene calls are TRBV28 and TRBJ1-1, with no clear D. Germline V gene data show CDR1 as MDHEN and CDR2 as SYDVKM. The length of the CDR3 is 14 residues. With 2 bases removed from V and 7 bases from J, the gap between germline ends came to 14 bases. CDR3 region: CASSLRLAGIEAFF. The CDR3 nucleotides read TGTGCCAGCAGTTTAAGGTTGGCCGGGATTGAAGCTTTCTTT.

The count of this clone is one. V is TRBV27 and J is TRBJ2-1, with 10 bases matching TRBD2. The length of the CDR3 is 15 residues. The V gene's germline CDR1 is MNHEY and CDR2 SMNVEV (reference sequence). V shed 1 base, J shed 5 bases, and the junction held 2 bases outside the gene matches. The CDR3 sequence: CASSLLLAGNNEQFF. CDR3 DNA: TGTGCCAGCAGTTTATTACTAGCGGGGAACAATGAGCAGTTCTTC.

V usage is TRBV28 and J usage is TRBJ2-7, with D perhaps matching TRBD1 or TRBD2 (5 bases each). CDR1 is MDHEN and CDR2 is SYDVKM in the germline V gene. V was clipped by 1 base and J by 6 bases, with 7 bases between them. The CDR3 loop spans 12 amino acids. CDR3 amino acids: CASSLFGGEQYF. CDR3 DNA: TGTGCCAGCAGTTTATTTGGGGGCGAGCAGTACTTC.

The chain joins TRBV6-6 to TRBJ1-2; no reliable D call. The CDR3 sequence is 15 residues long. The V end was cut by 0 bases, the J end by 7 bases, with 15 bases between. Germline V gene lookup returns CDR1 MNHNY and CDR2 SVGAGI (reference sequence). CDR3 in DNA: TGTGCCAGCAGTTACTCGCGGTCGGGAGATCTTGGCTACACCTTC. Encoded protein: CASSYSRSGDLGYTF.

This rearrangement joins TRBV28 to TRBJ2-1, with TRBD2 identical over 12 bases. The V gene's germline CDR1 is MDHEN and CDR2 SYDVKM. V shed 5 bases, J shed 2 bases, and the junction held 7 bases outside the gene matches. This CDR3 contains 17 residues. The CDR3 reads CASSALAGGSTYNEQFF. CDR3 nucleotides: TGTGCCAGCAGTGCACTAGCGGGAGGCTCTACCTACAATGAGCAGTTCTTC. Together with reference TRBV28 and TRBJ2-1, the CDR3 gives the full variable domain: DVKVTQSSRYLVKRTGEKVFLECVQDMDHENMFWYRQDPGLGLRLIYFSYDVKMKEKGDIPEGYSVSREKKERFSLILESASTNQTSMYLCASSALAGGSTYNEQFFGPGTRLTVL.

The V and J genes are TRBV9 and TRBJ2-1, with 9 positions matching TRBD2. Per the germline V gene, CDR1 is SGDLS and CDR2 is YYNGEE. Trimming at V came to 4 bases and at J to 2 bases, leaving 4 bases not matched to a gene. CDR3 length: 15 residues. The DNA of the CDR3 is TGTGCCAGCAGCCCTAGCGGGACCACCTACAATGAGCAGTTCTTC. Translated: CASSPSGTTYNEQFF.

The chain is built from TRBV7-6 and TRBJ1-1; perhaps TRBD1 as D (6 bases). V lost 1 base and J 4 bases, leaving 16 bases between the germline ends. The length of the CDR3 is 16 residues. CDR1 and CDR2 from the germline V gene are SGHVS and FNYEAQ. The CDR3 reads CASSLGPGASSTEAFF. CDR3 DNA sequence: TGTGCCAGCAGCTTAGGACCGGGGGCTTCGAGCACTGAAGCTTTCTTT.

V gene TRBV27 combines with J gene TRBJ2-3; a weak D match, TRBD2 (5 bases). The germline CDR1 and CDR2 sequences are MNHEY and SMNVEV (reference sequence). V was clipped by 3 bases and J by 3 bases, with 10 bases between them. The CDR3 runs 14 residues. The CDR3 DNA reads TGTGCCAGCAGTTTCGATGCGGGTACAGATACGCAGTATTTT. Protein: CASSFDAGTDTQYF.

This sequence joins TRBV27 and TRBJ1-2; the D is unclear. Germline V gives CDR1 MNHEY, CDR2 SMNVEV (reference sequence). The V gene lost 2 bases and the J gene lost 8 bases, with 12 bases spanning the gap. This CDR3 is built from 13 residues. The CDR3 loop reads CASSLLGHPGYTF. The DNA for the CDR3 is TGTGCCAGCAGTTTACTGGGCCACCCGGGCTACACCTTC.

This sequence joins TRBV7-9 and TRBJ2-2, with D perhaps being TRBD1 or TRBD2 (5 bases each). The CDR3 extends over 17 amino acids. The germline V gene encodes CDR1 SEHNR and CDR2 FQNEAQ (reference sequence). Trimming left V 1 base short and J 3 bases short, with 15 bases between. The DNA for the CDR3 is TGTGCCAGCAGCTTAGATGAGGGGCTCTTAGACACCGGGGAGCTGTTTTTT. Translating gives CASSLDEGLLDTGELFF.

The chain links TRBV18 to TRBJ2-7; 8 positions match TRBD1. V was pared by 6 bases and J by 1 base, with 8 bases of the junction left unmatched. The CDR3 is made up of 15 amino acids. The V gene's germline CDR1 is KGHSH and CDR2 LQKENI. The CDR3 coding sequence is TGTGCCAGCTCGGGGACAGGCGCTGATTCCTACGAGCAGTACGTC. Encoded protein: CASSGTGADSYEQYV.

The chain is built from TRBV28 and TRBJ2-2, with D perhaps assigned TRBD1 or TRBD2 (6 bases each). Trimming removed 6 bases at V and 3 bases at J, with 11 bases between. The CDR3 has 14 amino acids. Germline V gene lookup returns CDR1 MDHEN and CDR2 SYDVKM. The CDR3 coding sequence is TGTGCCAGCAGCTCAGGGGAGGACACCGGGGAGCTGTTTTTT. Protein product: CASSSGEDTGELFF.

This CDR3 is CASSLFNHQPQHF. The CDR3, as DNA: TGTGCCAGCAGTTTATTTAACCATCAGCCCCAGCATTTT. The chain combines TRBV27 with TRBJ1-5, with D unclear. The CDR3 consists of 13 residues. Trimming left V 1 base short and J 5 bases short, with 6 bases between. Per germline, CDR1 MNHEY and CDR2 SMNVEV (reference sequence).

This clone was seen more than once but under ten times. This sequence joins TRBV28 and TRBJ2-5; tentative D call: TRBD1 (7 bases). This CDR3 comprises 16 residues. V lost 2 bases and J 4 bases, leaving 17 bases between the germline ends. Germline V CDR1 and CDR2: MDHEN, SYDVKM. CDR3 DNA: TGTGCCAGCAGTTTACCCCGACAGGGAGGTTTAGAGACCCAGTACTTC. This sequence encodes CASSLPRQGGLETQYF.

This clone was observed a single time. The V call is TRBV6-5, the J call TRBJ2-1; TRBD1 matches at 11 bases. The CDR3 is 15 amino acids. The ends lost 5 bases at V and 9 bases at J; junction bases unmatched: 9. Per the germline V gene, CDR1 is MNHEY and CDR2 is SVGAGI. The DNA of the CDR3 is TGTGCCAGCAGTGGGACCGGGACAGGGGGGGGTGAGCAGTTCTTC. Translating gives CASSGTGTGGGEQFF.

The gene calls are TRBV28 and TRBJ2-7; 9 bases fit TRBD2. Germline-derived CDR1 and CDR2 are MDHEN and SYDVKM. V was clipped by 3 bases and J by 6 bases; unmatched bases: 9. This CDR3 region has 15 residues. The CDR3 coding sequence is TGTGCCAGCAGTTTCAGTAGTAGCGGGAGAAGCGAGCAGTACTTC. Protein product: CASSFSSSGRSEQYF.

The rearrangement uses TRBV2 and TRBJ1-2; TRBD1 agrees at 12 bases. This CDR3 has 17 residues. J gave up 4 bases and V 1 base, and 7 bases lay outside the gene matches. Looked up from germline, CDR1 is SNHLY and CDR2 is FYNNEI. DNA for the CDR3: TGTGCCAGCAGTGAAGATTTTGGGACAGGGGGCTTCTATGGCTACACCTTC. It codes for CASSEDFGTGGFYGYTF.